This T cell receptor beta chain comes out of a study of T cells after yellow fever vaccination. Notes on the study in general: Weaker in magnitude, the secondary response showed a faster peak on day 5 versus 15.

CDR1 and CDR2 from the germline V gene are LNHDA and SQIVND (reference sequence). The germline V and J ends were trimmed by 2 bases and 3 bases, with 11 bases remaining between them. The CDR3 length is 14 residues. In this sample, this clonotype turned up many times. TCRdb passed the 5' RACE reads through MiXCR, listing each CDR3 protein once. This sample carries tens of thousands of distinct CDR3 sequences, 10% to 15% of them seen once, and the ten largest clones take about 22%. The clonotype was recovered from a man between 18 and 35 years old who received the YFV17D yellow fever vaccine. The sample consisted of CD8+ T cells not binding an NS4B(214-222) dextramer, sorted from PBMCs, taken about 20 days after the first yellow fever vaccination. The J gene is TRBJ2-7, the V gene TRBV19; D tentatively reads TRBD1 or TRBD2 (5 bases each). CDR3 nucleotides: TGTGCCAGTAGTATATATGGGGGTTTCTACGAGCAGTACTTC. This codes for CASSIYGGFYEQYF.